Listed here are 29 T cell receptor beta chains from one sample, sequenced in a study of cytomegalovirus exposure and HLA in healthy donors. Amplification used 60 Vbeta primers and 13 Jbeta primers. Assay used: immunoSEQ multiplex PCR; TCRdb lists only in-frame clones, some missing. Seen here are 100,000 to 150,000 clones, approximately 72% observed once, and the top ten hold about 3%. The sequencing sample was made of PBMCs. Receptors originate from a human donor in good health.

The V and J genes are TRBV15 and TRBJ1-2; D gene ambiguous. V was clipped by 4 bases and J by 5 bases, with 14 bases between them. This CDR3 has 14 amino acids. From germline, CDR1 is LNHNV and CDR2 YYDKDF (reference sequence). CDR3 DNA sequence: TGTGCCACCAGCATGTCCGGGTCTGGATATGGCTACACCTTC. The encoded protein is CATSMSGSGYGYTF.

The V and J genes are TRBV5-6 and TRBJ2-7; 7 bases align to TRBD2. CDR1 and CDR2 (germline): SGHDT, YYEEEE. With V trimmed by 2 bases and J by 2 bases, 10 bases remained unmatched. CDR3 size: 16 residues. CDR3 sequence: CASSFGSGGRTYEQYF. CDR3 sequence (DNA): TGTGCCAGCAGCTTTGGTTCGGGGGGTCGTACCTACGAGCAGTACTTC.

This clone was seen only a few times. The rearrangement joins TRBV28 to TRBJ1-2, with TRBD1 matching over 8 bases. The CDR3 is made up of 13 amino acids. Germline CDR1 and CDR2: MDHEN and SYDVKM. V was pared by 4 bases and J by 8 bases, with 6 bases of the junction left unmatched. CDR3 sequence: CASSYDRGVGYTF. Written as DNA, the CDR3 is TGTGCCAGCAGTTACGACAGGGGAGTCGGCTACACCTTC.

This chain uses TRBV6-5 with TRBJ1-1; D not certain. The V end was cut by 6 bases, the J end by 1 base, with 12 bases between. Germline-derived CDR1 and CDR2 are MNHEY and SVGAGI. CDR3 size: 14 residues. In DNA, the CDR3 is TGTGCCAGCAGCCCCGGGAAGCGGAACACTGAAGCTTTCTTT. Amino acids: CASSPGKRNTEAFF.

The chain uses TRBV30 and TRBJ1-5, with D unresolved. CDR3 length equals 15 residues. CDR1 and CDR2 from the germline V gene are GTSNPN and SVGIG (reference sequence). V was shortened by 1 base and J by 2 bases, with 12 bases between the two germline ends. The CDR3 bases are TGTGCCTGGAGTGCTTCCCAGGTGGGCAATCAGCCCCAGCATTTT. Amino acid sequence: CAWSASQVGNQPQHF.

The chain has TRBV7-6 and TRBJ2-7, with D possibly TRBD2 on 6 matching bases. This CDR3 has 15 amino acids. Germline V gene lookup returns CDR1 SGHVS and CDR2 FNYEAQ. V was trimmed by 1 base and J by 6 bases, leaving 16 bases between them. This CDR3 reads CASSLEMAGRSEQYF. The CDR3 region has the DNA TGTGCCAGCAGCTTAGAGATGGCGGGGCGGAGCGAGCAGTACTTC.

CDR3 sequence (DNA): TGTGCCAGCAGCCCGCGCCCTTCGGCGGGAGGATCAGATACGCAGTATTTT. Protein sequence: CASSPRPSAGGSDTQYF. This chain uses TRBV9 with TRBJ2-3; 8 bases match TRBD2. The CDR3 extends over 17 amino acids. V shed 4 bases and J 4 bases; nucleotides not matched to a gene: 14. Per germline, CDR1 SGDLS and CDR2 YYNGEE.

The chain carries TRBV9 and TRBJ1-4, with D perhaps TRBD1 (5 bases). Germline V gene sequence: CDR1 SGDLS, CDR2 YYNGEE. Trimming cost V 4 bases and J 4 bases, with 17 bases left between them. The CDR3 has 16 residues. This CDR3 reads CASSPRARTVNEKLFF. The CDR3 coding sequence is TGTGCCAGCAGCCCCAGGGCAAGGACGGTTAATGAAAAACTGTTTTTT. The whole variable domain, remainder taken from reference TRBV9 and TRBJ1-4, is DSGVTQTPKHLITATGQRVTLRCSPRSGDLSVYWYQQSLDQGLQFLIQYYNGEERAKGNILERFSAQQFPDLHSELNLSSLELGDSALYFCASSPRARTVNEKLFFGSGTQLSVL.

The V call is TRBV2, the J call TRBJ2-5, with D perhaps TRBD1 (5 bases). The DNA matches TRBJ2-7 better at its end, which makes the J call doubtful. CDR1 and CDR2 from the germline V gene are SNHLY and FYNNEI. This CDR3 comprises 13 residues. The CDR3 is CASTDQGPYEQYF. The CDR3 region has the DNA TGTGCCAGCACCGACCAGGGTCCCTACGAGCAGTACTTC.

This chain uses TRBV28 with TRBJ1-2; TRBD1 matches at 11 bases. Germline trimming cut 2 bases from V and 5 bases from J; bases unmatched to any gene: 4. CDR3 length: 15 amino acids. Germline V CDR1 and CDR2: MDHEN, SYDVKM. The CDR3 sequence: CASSLGGQGEYGYTF. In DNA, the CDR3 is TGTGCCAGCAGTTTAGGGGGACAGGGGGAATATGGCTACACCTTC.

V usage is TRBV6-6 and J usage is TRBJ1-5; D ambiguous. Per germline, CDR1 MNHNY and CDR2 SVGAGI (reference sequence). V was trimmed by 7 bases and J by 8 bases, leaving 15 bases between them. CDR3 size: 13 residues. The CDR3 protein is CASTIQEREPQHF. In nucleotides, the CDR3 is TGTGCCAGCACCATACAAGAGAGGGAGCCCCAGCATTTT.

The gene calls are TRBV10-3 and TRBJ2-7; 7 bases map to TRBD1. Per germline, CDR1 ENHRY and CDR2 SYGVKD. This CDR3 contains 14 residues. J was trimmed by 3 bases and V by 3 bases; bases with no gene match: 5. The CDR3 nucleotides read TGTGCCATCAGTGAACAGGGGCCCCGCTACGAGCAGTACTTC. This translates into CAISEQGPRYEQYF.

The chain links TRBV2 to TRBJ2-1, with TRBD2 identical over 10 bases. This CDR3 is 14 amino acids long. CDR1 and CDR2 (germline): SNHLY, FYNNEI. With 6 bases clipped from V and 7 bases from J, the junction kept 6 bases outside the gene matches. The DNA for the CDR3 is TGTGCCAGCAGGCGGACTAGCGGTAATAATGAGCAGTTCTTC. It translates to CASRRTSGNNEQFF.

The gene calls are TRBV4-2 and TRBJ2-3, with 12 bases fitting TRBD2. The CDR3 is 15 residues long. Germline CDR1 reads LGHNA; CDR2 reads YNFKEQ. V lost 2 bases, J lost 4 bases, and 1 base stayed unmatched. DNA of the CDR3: TGTGCCAGCAGCCAACTAGCGGGGGGGCCAGATACGCAGTATTTT. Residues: CASSQLAGGPDTQYF.

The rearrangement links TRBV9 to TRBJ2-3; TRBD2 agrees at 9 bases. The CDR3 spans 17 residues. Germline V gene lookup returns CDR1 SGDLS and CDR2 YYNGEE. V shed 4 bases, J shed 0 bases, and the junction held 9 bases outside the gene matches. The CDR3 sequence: CASSRSPTSGSTDTQYF. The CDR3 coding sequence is TGTGCCAGCAGCCGCAGTCCTACTAGCGGGAGCACAGATACGCAGTATTTT.

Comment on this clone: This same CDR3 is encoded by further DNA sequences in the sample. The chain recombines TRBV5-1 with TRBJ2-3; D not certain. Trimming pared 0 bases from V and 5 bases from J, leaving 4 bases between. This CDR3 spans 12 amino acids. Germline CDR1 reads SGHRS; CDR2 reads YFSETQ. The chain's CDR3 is CASSLAGDTQYF. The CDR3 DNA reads TGCGCCAGCAGCTTGGCCGGAGATACGCAGTATTTT.

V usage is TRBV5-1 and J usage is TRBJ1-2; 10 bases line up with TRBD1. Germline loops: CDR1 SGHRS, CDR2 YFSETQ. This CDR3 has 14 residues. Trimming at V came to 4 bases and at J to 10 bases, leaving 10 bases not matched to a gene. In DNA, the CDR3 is TGCGCCAGCAGCCACGGACAGGGGGGTGGTGTCTACACCTTC. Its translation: CASSHGQGGGVYTF.

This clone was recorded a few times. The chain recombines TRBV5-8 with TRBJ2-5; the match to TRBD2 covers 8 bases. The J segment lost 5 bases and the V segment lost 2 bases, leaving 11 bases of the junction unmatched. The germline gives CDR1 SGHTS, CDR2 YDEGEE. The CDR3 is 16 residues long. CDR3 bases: TGTGCCAGCAGCTTTACTAGCGGACATCTTGGGGAGACCCAGTACTTC. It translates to CASSFTSGHLGETQYF.

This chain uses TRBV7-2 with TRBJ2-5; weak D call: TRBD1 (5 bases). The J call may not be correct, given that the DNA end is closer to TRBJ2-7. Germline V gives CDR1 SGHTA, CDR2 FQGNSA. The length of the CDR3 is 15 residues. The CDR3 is CASSLQGRSSYEQYF. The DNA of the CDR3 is TGTGCCAGCAGCTTACAGGGCAGAAGCTCCTACGAGCAGTACTTC.

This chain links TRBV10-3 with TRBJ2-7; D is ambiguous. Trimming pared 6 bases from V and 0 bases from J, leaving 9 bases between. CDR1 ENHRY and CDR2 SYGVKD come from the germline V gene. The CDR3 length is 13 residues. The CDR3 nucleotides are TGTGCCATCAGGGGCAGGCTCTCCTACGAGCAGTACTTC. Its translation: CAIRGRLSYEQYF.

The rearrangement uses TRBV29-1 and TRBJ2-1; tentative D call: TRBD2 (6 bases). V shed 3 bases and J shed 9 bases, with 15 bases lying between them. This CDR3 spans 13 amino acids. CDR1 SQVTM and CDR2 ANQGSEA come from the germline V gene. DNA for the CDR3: TGCAGCGTTGACAGCGGGTATAGGGGTGAGCAGTTCTTC. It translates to CSVDSGYRGEQFF.

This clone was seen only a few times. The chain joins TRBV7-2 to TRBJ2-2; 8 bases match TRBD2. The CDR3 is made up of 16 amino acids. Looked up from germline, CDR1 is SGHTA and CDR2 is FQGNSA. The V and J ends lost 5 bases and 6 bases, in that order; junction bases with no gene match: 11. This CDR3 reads CASSGRAGVGAGELFF. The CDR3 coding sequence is TGTGCCAGCAGCGGACGAGCGGGAGTTGGGGCCGGGGAGCTGTTTTTT.

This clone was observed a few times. The DNA for the CDR3 is TGTGCCAGCAGCCGACAGAATAGCAATCAGCCCCAGCATTTT. Residues: CASSRQNSNQPQHF. This chain joins TRBV7-2 and TRBJ1-5; possible D gene TRBD1, 5 bases. V lost 5 bases and J lost 0, with 8 bases in between. Germline values: CDR1 SGHTA, CDR2 FQGNSA. The CDR3 has 14 amino acids.

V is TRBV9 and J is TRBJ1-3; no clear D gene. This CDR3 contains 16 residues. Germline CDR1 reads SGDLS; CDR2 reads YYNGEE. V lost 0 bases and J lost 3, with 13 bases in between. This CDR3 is CASSVDPLPFGNTIYF. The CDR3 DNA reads TGTGCCAGCAGCGTAGATCCCCTCCCGTTTGGAAACACCATATATTTT. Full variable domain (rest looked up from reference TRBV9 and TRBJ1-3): DSGVTQTPKHLITATGQRVTLRCSPRSGDLSVYWYQQSLDQGLQFLIQYYNGEERAKGNILERFSAQQFPDLHSELNLSSLELGDSALYFCASSVDPLPFGNTIYFGEGSWLTVV.

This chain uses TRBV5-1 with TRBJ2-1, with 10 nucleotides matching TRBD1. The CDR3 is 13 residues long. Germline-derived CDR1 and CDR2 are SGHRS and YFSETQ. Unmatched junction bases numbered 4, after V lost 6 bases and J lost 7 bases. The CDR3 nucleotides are TGCGCCAGCAAAAGGACAGGGGGGAATGAGCAGTTCTTC. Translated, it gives CASKRTGGNEQFF.

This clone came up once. This CDR3 reads CASSPTPGRNQPQHF. CDR3 nucleotide sequence: TGTGCCAGCAGTCCGACGCCAGGGCGCAATCAGCCCCAGCATTTT. This chain connects TRBV27 to TRBJ1-5, with D perhaps matching TRBD1 (5 bases). This CDR3 has 15 residues. Trimming pared 5 bases from V and 2 bases from J, leaving 13 bases between. The germline V gene has CDR1 MNHEY and CDR2 SMNVEV (reference sequence).

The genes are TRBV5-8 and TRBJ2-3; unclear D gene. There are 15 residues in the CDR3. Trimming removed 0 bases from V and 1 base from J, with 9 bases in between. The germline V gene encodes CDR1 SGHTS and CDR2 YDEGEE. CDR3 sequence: CASSLGQVGTDTQYF. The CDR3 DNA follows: TGTGCCAGCAGCTTGGGTCAGGTCGGCACAGATACGCAGTATTTT.

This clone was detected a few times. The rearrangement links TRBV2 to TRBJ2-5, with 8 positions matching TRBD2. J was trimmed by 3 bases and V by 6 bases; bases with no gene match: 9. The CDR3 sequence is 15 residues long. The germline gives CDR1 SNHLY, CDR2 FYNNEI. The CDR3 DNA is TGTGCCAGCAGAGTGTTAGGGACTAGGAAAGAGACCCAGTACTTC. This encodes CASRVLGTRKETQYF. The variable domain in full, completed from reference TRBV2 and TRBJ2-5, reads EPEVTQTPSHQVTQMGQEVILRCVPISNHLYFYWYRQILGQKVEFLVSFYNNEISEKSEIFDDQFSVERPDGSNFTLKIRSTKLEDSAMYFCASRVLGTRKETQYFGPGTRLLVL.

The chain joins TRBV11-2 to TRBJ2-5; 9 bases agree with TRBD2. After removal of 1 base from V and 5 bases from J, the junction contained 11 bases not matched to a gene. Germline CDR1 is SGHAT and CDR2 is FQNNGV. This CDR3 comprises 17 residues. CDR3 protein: CASSLGVPRGGAETQYF. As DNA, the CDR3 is TGTGCCAGCAGCTTAGGGGTCCCCCGCGGGGGGGCGGAGACCCAGTACTTC.